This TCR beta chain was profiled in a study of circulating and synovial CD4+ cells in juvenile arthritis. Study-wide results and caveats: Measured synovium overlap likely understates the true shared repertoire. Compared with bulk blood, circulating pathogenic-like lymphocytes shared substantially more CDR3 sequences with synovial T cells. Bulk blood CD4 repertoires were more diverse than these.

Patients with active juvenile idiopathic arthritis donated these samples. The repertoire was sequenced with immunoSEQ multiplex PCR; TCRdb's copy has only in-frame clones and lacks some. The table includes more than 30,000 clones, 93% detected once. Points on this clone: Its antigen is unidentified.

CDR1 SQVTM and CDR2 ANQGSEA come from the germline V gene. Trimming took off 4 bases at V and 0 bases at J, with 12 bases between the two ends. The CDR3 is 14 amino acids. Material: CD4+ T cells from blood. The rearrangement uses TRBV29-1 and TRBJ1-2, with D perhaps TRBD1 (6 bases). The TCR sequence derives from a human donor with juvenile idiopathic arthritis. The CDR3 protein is CSVGRDKANYGYTF. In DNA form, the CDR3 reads TGCAGCGTTGGAAGGGACAAAGCTAACTATGGCTACACCTTC.